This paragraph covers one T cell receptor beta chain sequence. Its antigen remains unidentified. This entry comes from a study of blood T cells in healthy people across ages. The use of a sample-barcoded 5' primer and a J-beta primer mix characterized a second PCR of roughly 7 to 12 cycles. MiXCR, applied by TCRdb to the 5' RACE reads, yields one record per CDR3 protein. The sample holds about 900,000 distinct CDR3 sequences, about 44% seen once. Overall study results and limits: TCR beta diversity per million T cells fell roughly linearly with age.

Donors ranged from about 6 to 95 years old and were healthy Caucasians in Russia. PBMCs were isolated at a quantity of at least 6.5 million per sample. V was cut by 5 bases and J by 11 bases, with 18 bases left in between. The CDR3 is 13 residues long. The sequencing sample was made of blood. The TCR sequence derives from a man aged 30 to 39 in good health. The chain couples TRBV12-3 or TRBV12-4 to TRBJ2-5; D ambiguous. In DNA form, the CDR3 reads TGTGCCAGCAGTCCCCCCGGGTTCCATGAGCAGTACTTC. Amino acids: CASSPPGFHEQYF.